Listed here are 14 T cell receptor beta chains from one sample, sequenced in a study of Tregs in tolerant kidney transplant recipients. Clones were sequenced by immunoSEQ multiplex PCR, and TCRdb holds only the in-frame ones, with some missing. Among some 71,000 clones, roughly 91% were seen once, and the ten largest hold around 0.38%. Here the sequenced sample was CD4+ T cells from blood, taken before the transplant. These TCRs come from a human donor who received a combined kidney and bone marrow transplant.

The CDR3 DNA sequence: TGTGCCAGTAGTGCCAGTCCCAATCAGCCCCAGCATTTT. Translation: CASSASPNQPQHF. This chain connects TRBV19 to TRBJ1-5; D remains ambiguous. Germline V gene lookup returns CDR1 LNHDA and CDR2 SQIVND (reference sequence). CDR3 length: 13 residues. Between the trimmed V and J ends, which lost 5 bases and 3 bases, there was a span of 8 bases.

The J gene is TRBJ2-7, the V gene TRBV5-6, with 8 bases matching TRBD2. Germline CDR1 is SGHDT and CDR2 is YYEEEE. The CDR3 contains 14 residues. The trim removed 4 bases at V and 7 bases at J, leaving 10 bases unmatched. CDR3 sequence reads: CASSPEGTRGEQYF. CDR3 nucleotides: TGTGCCAGCAGCCCTGAGGGGACTAGAGGGGAGCAGTACTTC.

CDR3 sequence: CASSELGGDTEAFF. In DNA, the CDR3 is TGTGCCAGCAGTGAACTGGGGGGGGACACTGAAGCTTTCTTT. The rearrangement uses TRBV25-1 and TRBJ1-1; possibly TRBD1 for D (5 bases). Germline CDR1 MGHDK, CDR2 SYGVNS. This CDR3 is built from 14 residues. Trimming shortened V by 2 bases and J by 3 bases, and 10 bases separated the two germline ends.

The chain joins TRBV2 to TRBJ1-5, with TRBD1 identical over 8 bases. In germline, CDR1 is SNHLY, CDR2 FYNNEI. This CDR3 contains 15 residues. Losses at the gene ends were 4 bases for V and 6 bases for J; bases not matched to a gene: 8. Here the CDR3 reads CASSGGRGRSQPQHF. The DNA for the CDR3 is TGTGCCAGCAGTGGCGGCAGGGGGCGTAGTCAGCCCCAGCATTTT.

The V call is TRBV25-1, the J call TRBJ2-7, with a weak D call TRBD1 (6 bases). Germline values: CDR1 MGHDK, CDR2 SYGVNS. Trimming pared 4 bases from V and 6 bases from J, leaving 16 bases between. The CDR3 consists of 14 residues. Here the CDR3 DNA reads TGTGCCAGCAGTGTTACAGGGACCTTGTCCGAGCAGTACTTC. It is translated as CASSVTGTLSEQYF.

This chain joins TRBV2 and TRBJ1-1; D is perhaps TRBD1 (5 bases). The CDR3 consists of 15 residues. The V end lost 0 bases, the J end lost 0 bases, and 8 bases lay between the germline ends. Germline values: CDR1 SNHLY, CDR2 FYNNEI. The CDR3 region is CASSEAGRVNTEAFF. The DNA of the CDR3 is TGTGCCAGCAGTGAAGCGGGCAGGGTGAACACTGAAGCTTTCTTT.

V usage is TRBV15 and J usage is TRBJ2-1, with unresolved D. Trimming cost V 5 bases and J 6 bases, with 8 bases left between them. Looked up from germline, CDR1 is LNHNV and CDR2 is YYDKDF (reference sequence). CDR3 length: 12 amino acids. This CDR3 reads CATSPLGNEQFF. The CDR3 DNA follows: TGTGCCACCAGCCCCCTAGGCAATGAGCAGTTCTTC.

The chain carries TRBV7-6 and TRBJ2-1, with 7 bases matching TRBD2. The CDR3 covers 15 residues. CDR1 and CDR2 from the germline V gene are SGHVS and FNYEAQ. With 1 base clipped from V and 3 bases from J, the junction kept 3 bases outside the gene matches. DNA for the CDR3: TGTGCCAGCAGCTTAGTGGCGGGAGACTACAATGAGCAGTTCTTC. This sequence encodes CASSLVAGDYNEQFF. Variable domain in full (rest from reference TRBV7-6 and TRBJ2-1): GAGVSQSPRYKVTKRGQDVALRCDPISGHVSLYWYRQALGQGPEFLTYFNYEAQQDKSGLPNDRFSAERPEGSISTLTIQRTEQRDSAMYRCASSLVAGDYNEQFFGPGTRLTVL.

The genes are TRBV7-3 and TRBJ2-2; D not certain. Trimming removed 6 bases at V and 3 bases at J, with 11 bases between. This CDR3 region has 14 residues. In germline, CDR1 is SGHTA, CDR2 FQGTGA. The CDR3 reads CASRNRWDTGELFF. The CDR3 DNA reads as TGTGCCAGCAGGAACAGATGGGACACCGGGGAGCTGTTTTTT.

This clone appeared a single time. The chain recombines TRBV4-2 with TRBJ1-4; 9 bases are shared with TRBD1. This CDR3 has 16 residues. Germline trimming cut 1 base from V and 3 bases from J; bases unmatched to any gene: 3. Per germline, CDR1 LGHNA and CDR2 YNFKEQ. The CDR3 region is CASSQVGTGPNEKLFF. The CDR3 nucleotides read TGTGCCAGCAGCCAAGTAGGGACAGGGCCTAATGAAAAACTGTTTTTT.

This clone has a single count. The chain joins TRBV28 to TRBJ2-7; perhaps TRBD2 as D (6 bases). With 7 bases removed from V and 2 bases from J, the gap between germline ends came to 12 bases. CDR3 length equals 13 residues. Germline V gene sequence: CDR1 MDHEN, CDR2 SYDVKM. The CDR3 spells CASIRDSPYEQYF. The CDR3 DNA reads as TGTGCCAGCATCCGGGACTCTCCCTACGAGCAGTACTTC. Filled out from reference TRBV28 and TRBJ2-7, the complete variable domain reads DVKVTQSSRYLVKRTGEKVFLECVQDMDHENMFWYRQDPGLGLRLIYFSYDVKMKEKGDIPEGYSVSREKKERFSLILESASTNQTSMYLCASIRDSPYEQYFGPGTRLTVT.

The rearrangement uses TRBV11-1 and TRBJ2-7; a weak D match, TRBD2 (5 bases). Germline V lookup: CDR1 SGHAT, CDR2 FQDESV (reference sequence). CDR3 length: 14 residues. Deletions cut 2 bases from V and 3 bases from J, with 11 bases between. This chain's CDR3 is CASSLRRDLYEQYF. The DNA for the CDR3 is TGTGCCAGCAGCTTACGACGGGATCTCTACGAGCAGTACTTC.

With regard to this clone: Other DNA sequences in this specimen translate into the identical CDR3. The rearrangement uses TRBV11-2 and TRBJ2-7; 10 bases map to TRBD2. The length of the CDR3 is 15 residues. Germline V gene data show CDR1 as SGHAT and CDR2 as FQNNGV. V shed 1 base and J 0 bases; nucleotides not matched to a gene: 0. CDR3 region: CASSLASGSSYEQYF. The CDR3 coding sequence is TGTGCCAGCAGCTTAGCTAGCGGGAGCTCCTACGAGCAGTACTTC.

In DNA, the CDR3 is TGTGCCAGCAGCTTGGCCGGTACCGGGGAGCTGTTTTTT. It is translated as CASSLAGTGELFF. This chain links TRBV5-6 with TRBJ2-2; D ambiguous. The germline CDR1 and CDR2 sequences are SGHDT and YYEEEE. The CDR3 sequence is 13 residues long. Between the trimmed V and J ends, which lost 0 bases and 5 bases, there was a span of 5 bases.